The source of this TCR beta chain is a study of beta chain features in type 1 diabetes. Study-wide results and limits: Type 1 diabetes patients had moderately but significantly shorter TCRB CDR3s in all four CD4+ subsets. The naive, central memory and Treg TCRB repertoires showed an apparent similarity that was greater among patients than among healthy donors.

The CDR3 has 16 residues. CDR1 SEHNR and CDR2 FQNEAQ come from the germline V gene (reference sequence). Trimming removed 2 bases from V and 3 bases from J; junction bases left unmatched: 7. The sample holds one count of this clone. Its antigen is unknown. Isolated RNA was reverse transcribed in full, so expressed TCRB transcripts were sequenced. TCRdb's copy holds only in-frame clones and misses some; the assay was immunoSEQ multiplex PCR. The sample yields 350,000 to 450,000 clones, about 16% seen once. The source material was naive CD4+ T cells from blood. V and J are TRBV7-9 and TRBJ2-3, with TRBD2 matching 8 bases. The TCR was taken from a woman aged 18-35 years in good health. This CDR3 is CASSLSGGGTTDTQYF. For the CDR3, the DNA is TGTGCCAGCAGCTTAAGCGGCGGGGGGACGACAGATACGCAGTATTTT.